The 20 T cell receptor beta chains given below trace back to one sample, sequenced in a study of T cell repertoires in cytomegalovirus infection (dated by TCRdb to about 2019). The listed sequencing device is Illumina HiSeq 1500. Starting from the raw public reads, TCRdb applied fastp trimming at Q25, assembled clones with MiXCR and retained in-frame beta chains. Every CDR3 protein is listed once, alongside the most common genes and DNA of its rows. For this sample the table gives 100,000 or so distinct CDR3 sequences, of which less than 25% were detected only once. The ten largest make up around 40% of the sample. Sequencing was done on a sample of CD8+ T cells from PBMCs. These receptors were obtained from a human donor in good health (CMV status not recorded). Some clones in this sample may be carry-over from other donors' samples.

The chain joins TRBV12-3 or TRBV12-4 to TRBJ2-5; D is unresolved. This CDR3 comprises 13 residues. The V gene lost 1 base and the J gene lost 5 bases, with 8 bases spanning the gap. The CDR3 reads CASSLGHSETQYF. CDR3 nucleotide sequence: TGTGCCAGCAGTTTAGGGCATTCGGAGACCCAGTACTTC.

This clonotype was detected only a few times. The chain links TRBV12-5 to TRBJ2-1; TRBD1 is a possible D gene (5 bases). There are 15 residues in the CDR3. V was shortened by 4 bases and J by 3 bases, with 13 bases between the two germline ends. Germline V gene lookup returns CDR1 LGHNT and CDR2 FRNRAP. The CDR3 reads CASGSRRRGYNEQFF. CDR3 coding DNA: TGTGCTAGTGGTTCCCGACGTAGGGGCTACAATGAGCAGTTCTTC.

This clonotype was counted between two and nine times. The CDR3 spells CASSDRPDQPQHF. CDR3 bases: TGCGCCAGCAGCGACAGGCCTGATCAGCCCCAGCATTTT. This chain uses TRBV5-1 with TRBJ1-5; the D gene is possibly TRBD1 (6 bases). Germline V CDR1 and CDR2: SGHRS, YFSETQ. The CDR3 contains 13 residues. V was shortened by 4 bases and J by 5 bases, with 10 bases between the two germline ends.

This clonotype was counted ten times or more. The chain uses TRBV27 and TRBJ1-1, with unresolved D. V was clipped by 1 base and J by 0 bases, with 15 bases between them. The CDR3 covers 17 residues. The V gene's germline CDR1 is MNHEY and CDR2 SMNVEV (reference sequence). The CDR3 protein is CASSLYFTDRVNTEAFF. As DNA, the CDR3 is TGTGCCAGCAGTTTATATTTCACGGACCGCGTGAACACTGAAGCTTTCTTT.

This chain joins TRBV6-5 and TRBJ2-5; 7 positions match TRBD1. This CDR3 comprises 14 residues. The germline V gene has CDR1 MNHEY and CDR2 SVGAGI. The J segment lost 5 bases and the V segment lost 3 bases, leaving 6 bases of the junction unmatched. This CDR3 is CASSYGQGVETQYF. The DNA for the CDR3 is TGTGCCAGCAGTTATGGGCAGGGGGTGGAGACCCAGTACTTC.

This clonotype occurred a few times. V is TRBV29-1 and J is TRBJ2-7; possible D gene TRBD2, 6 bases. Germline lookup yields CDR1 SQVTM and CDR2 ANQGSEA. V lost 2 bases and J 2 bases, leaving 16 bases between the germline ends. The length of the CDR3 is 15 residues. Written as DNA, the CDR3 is TGCAGCGTTGAAACGGGTGGAGGGCGCCCCTACGAGCAGTACTTC. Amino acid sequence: CSVETGGGRPYEQYF.

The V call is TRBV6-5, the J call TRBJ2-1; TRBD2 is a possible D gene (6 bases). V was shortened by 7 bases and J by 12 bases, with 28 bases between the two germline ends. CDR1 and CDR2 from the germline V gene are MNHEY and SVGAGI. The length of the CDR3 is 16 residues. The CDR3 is CASTGDWRGLISGQFF. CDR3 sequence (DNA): TGTGCCAGCACCGGAGACTGGCGGGGTTTAATTAGCGGGCAGTTCTTC.

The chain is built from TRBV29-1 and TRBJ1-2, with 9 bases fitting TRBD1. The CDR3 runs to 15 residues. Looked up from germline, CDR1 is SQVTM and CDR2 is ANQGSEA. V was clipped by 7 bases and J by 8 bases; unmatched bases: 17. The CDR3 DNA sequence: TGCAGCGCACTAAAAGAACACCGGGACAGGGAAGGCTACACCTTC. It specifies CSALKEHRDREGYTF.

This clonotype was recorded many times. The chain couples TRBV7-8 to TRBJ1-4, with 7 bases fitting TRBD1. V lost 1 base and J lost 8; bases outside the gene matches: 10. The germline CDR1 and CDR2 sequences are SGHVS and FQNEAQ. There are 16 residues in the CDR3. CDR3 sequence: CASSLGPQGGGEKLFF. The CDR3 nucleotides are TGTGCCAGCAGCTTAGGACCTCAGGGGGGTGGCGAAAAACTGTTTTTT.

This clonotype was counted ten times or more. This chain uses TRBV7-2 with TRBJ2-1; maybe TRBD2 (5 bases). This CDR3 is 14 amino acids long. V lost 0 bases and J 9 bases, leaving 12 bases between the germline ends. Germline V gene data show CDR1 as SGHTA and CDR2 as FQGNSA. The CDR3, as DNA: TGTGCCAGCAGCTTAGCCCTAGCCGGGCGTGAGCAGTTCTTC. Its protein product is CASSLALAGREQFF.

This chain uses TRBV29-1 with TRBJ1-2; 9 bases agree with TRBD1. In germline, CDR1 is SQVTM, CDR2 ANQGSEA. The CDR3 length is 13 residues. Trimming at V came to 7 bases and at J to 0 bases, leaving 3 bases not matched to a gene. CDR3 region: CSARQGANYGYTF. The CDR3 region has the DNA TGCAGCGCTCGACAGGGGGCTAACTATGGCTACACCTTC.

The chain's CDR3 is CASSFDPIGSPLHF. The CDR3 DNA is TGTGCCAGCAGTTTTGATCCGATTGGGTCACCCCTCCACTTT. The J gene is TRBJ1-6, the V gene TRBV12-3 or TRBV12-4; D is unresolved. Trimming removed 3 bases from V and 10 bases from J, with 13 bases in between. The CDR3 loop spans 14 amino acids.

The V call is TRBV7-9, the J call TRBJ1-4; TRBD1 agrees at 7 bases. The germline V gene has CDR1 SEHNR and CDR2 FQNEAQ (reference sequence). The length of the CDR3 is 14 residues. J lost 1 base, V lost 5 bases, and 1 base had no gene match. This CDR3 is CASSRDRTNEKLFF. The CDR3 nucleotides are TGTGCCAGCAGCCGGGACAGAACTAATGAAAAACTGTTTTTT.

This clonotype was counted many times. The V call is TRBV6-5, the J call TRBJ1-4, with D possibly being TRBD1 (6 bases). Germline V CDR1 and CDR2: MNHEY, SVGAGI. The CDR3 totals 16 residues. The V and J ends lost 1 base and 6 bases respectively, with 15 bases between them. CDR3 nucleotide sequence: TGTGCCAGCAGTTACTTACAGGGTGGTGTCGATGAAAAACTGTTTTTT. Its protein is CASSYLQGGVDEKLFF.

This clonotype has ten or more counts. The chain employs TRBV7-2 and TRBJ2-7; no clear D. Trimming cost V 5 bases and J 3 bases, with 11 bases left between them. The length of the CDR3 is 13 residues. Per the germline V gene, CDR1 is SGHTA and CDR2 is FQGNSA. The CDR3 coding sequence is TGTGCCAGCAGCGTACCGGGCCTCTACGAGCAGTACTTC. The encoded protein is CASSVPGLYEQYF.

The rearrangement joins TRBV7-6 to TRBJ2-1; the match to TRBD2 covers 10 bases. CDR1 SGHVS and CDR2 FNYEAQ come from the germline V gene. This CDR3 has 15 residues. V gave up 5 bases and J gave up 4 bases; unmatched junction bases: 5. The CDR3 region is CASSLGLAAYNEQFF. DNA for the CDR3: TGTGCCAGCAGCCTAGGACTAGCGGCGTACAATGAGCAGTTCTTC.

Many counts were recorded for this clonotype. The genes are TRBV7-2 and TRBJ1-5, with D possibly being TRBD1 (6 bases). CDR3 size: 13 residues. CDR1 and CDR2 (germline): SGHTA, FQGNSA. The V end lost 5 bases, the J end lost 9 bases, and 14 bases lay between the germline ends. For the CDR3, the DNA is TGTGCCAGCAGCCCGAACAGGGATCCGCCCCAGCATTTT. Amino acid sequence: CASSPNRDPPQHF.

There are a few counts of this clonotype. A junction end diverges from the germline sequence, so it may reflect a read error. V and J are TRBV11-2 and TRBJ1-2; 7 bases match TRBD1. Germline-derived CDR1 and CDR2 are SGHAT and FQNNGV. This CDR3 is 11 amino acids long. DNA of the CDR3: TGTGCCAGCAGCTCAGGACAGGCGCTTGGCTTC. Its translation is CASSSGQALGF.

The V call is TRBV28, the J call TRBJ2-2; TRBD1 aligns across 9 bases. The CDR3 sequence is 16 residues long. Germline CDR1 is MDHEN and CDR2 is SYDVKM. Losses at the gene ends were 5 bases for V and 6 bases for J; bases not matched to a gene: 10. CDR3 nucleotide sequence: TGTGCCAGCAGTATCCTAGGGACAGGGTTTGCCGGGGAGCTGTTTTTT. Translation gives CASSILGTGFAGELFF.

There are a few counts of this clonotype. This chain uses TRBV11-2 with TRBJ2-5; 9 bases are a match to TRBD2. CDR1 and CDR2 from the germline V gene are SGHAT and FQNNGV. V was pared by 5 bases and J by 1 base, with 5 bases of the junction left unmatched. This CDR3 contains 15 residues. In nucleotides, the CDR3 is TGTGCCAGCAGCCCCCGGACTAGCGTCCAAGAGACCCAGTACTTC. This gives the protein CASSPRTSVQETQYF.